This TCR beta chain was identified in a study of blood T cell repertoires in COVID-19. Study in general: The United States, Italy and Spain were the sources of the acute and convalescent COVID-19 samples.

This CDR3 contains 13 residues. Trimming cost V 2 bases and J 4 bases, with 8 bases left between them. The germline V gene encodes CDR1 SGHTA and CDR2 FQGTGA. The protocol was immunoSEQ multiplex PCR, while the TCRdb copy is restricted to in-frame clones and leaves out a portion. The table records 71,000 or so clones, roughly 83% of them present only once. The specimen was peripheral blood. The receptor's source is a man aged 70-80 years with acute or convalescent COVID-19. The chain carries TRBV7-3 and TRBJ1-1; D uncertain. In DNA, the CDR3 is TGTGCCAGCAGCTTAGATACGGGCACTGAAGCTTTCTTT. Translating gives CASSLDTGTEAFF.